This TCR beta chain stems from a study of cytomegalovirus exposure and HLA in healthy donors. Findings and caveats of the study: For most TCR sequences rarity was the rule, although some public TCRs occurred in many donors. The study put 150 or so TCR beta chains on its list as cytomegalovirus-associated.

From the approximately 120-subject validation cohort, which was separate from the approximately 700-subject first cohort, the donors were drawn. Unmatched junction bases numbered 1, after V lost 2 bases and J lost 1 base. Germline-derived CDR1 and CDR2 are MNHEY and SVGAGI. The CDR3 contains 14 residues. Measured with immunoSEQ multiplex PCR; TCRdb has only the in-frame clones, and not every one. Among about 160,000 clones listed, 70% to 90% were seen once. On this clone itself: Antigen unknown.

The chain joins TRBV6-5 to TRBJ1-1; 7 bases are shared with TRBD1. This TCR came from a woman under 30 in good health and CMV-seronegative. The sample was PBMCs. DNA of the CDR3: TGTGCCAGCAGTTACAGGGGGCAGAACACTGAAGCTTTCTTT. Translated: CASSYRGQNTEAFF.